One sample yielded the 16 T cell receptor beta chains listed below, sequenced in a study of CD8+CD57+ T cells in acquired aplastic anemia. It was genomic DNA that served as the template for profiling TCR beta VDJ and CDR3. TCRdb ran MiXCR on the reads and lists one entry per CDR3 protein. Of about 290,000 distinct CDR3 sequences in the sample, under 60% were seen once. Flow cytometry had shown expanded CD8+CD57+ cells in the patients chosen for sequencing. Sequencing used sorted CD4+, CD8+, or CD8+CD57+ T cells (not recorded which) from PBMCs. Receptors were obtained from a human donor with aplastic anemia.

This clonotype appeared once. V is TRBV25-1 and J is TRBJ1-1; D gene ambiguous. V lost 10 bases and J lost 7, with 10 bases in between. The V gene's germline CDR1 is MGHDK and CDR2 SYGVNS. The CDR3 is 10 amino acids. CDR3 amino acids: CATRDDEAFF. CDR3 coding DNA: TGTGCCACCCGGGATGATGAAGCTTTCTTT.

Note on this clonotype: Relative to the germline gene, one junction end is altered; a read error may explain this. This sequence joins TRBV5-6 and TRBJ2-1, with TRBD1 matching over 10 bases. CDR3 size: 15 residues. Germline assignment: CDR1 SGHDT and CDR2 YYEEEE. CDR3 nucleotide sequence: TGTGCCAGCAGCCCTCCCTTGACAGGGGGCAGGGAGCAGCTCTTC. Protein sequence: CASSPPLTGGREQLF.

This clonotype was detected only once. The chain employs TRBV4-3 and TRBJ1-2, with 7 bases identical to TRBD1. The CDR3 has 15 residues. V was clipped by 1 base and J by 7 bases; unmatched bases: 9. Germline CDR1 reads LGHNA; CDR2 reads YSLEER. Written as DNA, the CDR3 is TGCGCCAGCAGCCAAGGGGAGGGGGACAGCGGTGGCTACACCTTC. Its protein product is CASSQGEGDSGGYTF.

This chain connects TRBV19 to TRBJ2-7; D is possibly TRBD1 (6 bases). Germline CDR1 is LNHDA and CDR2 is SQIVND (reference sequence). The CDR3 covers 14 residues. The V and J ends lost 1 base and 1 base respectively, with 8 bases between them. DNA of the CDR3: TGTGCCAGTAGTATAGCAGGGGCTTCCTACGAGCAGTACTTC. Protein sequence: CASSIAGASYEQYF.

The CDR3 DNA is TGCAGCCTAGCGGGGGGGTACAATGAGCAGTTCTTC. This codes for CSLAGGYNEQFF. The rearrangement joins TRBV20-1 to TRBJ2-1; 12 bases fit TRBD2. The CDR3 totals 12 residues. Germline V lookup: CDR1 DFQATT, CDR2 SNEGSKA (reference sequence).

The rearrangement joins TRBV4-1 to TRBJ1-6; D remains ambiguous. Trimming removed 1 base from V and 9 bases from J, with 4 bases in between. The CDR3 length is 12 residues. The germline gives CDR1 MGHRA, CDR2 YSYEKL. For the CDR3, the DNA is TGCGCCAGCAGCCAAGTCCGTTCACCCCTCCACTTT. The encoded protein is CASSQVRSPLHF.

This clonotype showed up many times. The gene calls are TRBV10-1 and TRBJ2-1; 9 positions agree with TRBD1. The CDR3 is 16 amino acids. CDR1 is WNHNN, CDR2 SYGVQD, per germline (reference sequence). Trimming took 5 bases from V and 3 from J; bases not matched to a gene: 8. The CDR3 DNA sequence: TGCGCCAGCAGTACCCCGGGACAGGGAAACTACAATGAGCAGTTCTTC. It specifies CASSTPGQGNYNEQFF.

This clonotype turned up a few times. V gene TRBV20-1 combines with J gene TRBJ1-6; 8 bases line up with TRBD1. Germline assignment: CDR1 DFQATT and CDR2 SNEGSKA (reference sequence). The length of the CDR3 is 14 residues. The DNA of the CDR3 is TGCAGCGCGAAGGGAGGACAGGGTAGATCACCCCTCCACTTT. Protein sequence: CSAKGGQGRSPLHF.

V is TRBV7-9 and J is TRBJ2-7; possibly TRBD1 for D (6 bases). CDR3 length equals 15 residues. Germline-derived CDR1 and CDR2 are SEHNR and FQNEAQ (reference sequence). Between the trimmed V and J ends, which lost 1 base and 0 bases, there was a span of 10 bases. The CDR3 bases are TGTGCCAGCAGCTTAGTGGGGGCTAGCTCCTACGAGCAGTACTTC. This encodes CASSLVGASSYEQYF.

V and J are TRBV20-1 and TRBJ2-7; 7 positions agree with TRBD1. Germline CDR1 is DFQATT and CDR2 is SNEGSKA (reference sequence). V lost 3 bases and J lost 6; bases outside the gene matches: 2. CDR3 size: 11 residues. CDR3 residues: CSASKGAEQYF. As DNA, the CDR3 is TGCAGTGCTAGCAAGGGGGCCGAGCAGTACTTC.

The rearrangement links TRBV7-4 to TRBJ2-1, with TRBD2 identical over 12 bases. The CDR3 length is 14 residues. Germline-derived CDR1 and CDR2 are SGHVT and SQSDAQ. With 5 bases clipped from V and 9 bases from J, the junction kept 5 bases outside the gene matches. DNA for the CDR3: TGTGCCAGCAGCACTAGCGGGGGGCTCGGTGAGCAGTTCTTC. It specifies CASSTSGGLGEQFF.

V usage is TRBV2 and J usage is TRBJ2-5; D tentatively fits TRBD1 or TRBD2 (7 bases each). V was clipped by 6 bases and J by 4 bases, with 18 bases between them. CDR1 and CDR2 from the germline V gene are SNHLY and FYNNEI. The CDR3 has 15 residues. The CDR3 nucleotides are TGTGCCAGCAGGCAGGGGGGGTCTTCGAGAGAGACCCAGTACTTC. Protein sequence: CASRQGGSSRETQYF.

The chain is built from TRBV7-2 and TRBJ2-7; D remains unclear. V was clipped by 4 bases and J by 3 bases, with 19 bases between them. Germline values: CDR1 SGHTA, CDR2 FQGNSA. The CDR3 is made up of 16 amino acids. The CDR3 DNA is TGTACCAGCAGCTCGCCATGGACGAGGACGAACTACGAGCAGTACTTC. Amino acid sequence: CTSSSPWTRTNYEQYF.

This chain joins TRBV29-1 and TRBJ1-3, with 7 bases fitting TRBD1. The CDR3 is 15 residues long. V lost 5 bases and J lost 14; bases outside the gene matches: 21. The V gene's germline CDR1 is SQVTM and CDR2 ANQGSEA. The CDR3 nucleotides read TGCAGCGTTTCGGAGGGGGCCCGCTCTGGAAACGCCGTATATTTT. It is translated as CSVSEGARSGNAVYF.

The CDR3 is CATSRVTSGANVLTF. In nucleotides, the CDR3 is TGTGCCACCAGCAGAGTTACATCTGGGGCCAACGTCCTGACTTTC. This sequence joins TRBV15 and TRBJ2-6, with D unclear. CDR3 length equals 15 residues. Germline CDR1 and CDR2: LNHNV and YYDKDF (reference sequence). Trimming pared 1 base from V and 1 base from J, leaving 5 bases between.

V gene TRBV2 combines with J gene TRBJ2-7; 7 nucleotides agree with TRBD2. Per germline, CDR1 SNHLY and CDR2 FYNNEI. The CDR3 runs 14 residues. V shed 6 bases and J 5 bases; nucleotides not matched to a gene: 10. CDR3 coding DNA: TGTGCCAGCAGCCAAGGACCGGGGAGGGACGAGCAGTACTTC. Translation: CASSQGPGRDEQYF.